One and the same sample provided the 18 T cell receptor beta chains below, sequenced in a study of CD8 T cells in ankylosing spondylitis. TCRdb reprocessed the 5' RACE reads via MiXCR and lists one record per CDR3 protein. The sample lists about 210,000 distinct CDR3 sequences, 7.5% to 9.5% occurring once. Material: blood, either unsorted or a sorted T cell fraction (not recorded which). The receptors derive from a female donor with ankylosing spondylitis or in good health (not recorded which).

A note on this clonotype: With a much larger clone just one base away, this may be a read error. In DNA form, the CDR3 reads TGTGCCGCCGGAGAGGGAGAGACCCAGTACTTC. Its protein product is CAAGEGETQYF. This chain uses TRBV24-1 with TRBJ2-5; maybe TRBD2 (5 bases). V was cut by 12 bases and J by 4 bases, with 11 bases left in between. Germline values: CDR1 KGHDR, CDR2 SFDVKD. The CDR3 covers 11 residues.

The sample holds many counts of this clonotype. This sequence joins TRBV7-9 and TRBJ1-1; D gene ambiguous. CDR3 length: 11 amino acids. CDR1 and CDR2 (germline): SEHNR, FQNEAQ (reference sequence). V was trimmed by 6 bases and J by 4 bases, leaving 6 bases between them. This CDR3 reads CASSSGTEAFF. CDR3 nucleotides: TGTGCCAGCAGTTCGGGCACTGAAGCTTTCTTT.

About this clonotype itself: Since a much larger clone is just one base distant, this may be a read error. The V and J genes are TRBV19 and TRBJ1-5; possibly TRBD1 for D (5 bases). The CDR3 is 15 amino acids. The germline V gene encodes CDR1 LNHDA and CDR2 SQIVND (reference sequence). CDR3 region: CVSSVRSDGGSPQHF. The CDR3 DNA reads as TGTGTCAGTAGTGTCCGCTCGGACGGGGGGTCGCCCCAGCATTTT.

Ten or more counts support this clonotype. The V call is TRBV25-1, the J call TRBJ2-7, with a possible D match to TRBD2 (6 bases). CDR3 length: 14 residues. CDR1 is MGHDK, CDR2 SYGVNS, per germline. V lost 6 bases to trimming and J lost 3 bases, with 15 bases between them. CDR3 amino acids: CASRSPGLYYEQYF. The CDR3 DNA follows: TGTGCCAGCAGGTCCCCGGGACTCTACTACGAGCAGTACTTC.

This clonotype was seen ten or more times. Here the CDR3 reads CATSRDYVRETQYF. In nucleotides, the CDR3 is TGTGCCACCAGCAGAGATTATGTTCGGGAGACCCAGTACTTC. The V call is TRBV15, the J call TRBJ2-5; D not certain. CDR3 length: 14 residues. Germline CDR1 reads LNHNV; CDR2 reads YYDKDF (reference sequence). V was cut by 0 bases and J by 5 bases, with 10 bases left in between. Full variable domain (rest looked up from reference TRBV15 and TRBJ2-5): DAMVIQNPRYQVTQFGKPVTLSCSQTLNHNVMYWYQQKSSQAPKLLFHYYDKDFNNEADTPDNFQSRRPNTSFCFLDIRSPGLGDTAMYLCATSRDYVRETQYFGPGTRLLVL.

This clonotype was picked up many times. V is TRBV5-1 and J is TRBJ2-5, with D uncertain. Trimming removed 0 bases at V and 1 base at J, with 7 bases between. The CDR3 has 14 residues. Per germline, CDR1 SGHRS and CDR2 YFSETQ. In nucleotides, the CDR3 is TGCGCCAGCAGCTTGGAGGCGGCCCAAGAGACCCAGTACTTC. Protein product: CASSLEAAQETQYF.

This clonotype appeared many times. The J gene is TRBJ2-1, the V gene TRBV6-2 or TRBV6-3; D gene ambiguous. CDR1 and CDR2 from the germline V gene are MNHEY and SVGEGT. The CDR3 is 13 amino acids. V was cut by 4 bases and J by 5 bases, with 9 bases left in between. The CDR3 bases are TGTGCCAGCAGTTTTGCCTTCCACAATGAGCAGTTCTTC. Its translation: CASSFAFHNEQFF.

This clonotype was recorded at least ten times. The chain has TRBV20-1 and TRBJ2-1, with 14 bases aligning to TRBD2. Germline CDR1 is DFQATT and CDR2 is SNEGSKA (reference sequence). The ends lost 0 bases at V and 9 bases at J; junction bases unmatched: 7. This CDR3 region has 16 residues. CDR3 DNA sequence: TGCAGTGCTAGAGATGAGGGACTAGCGGGAGATATTGAGCAGTTCTTC. It is translated as CSARDEGLAGDIEQFF.

This clonotype occurred many times. V gene TRBV18 combines with J gene TRBJ1-1; D perhaps matches TRBD1 (6 bases). Trimming removed 4 bases at V and 3 bases at J, with 9 bases between. The germline CDR1 and CDR2 sequences are KGHSH and LQKENI. CDR3 size: 13 residues. CDR3 sequence reads: CASSQKGDTEAFF. The CDR3 bases are TGTGCCAGCTCACAGAAGGGGGACACTGAAGCTTTCTTT. The variable domain in full, completed from reference TRBV18 and TRBJ1-1, reads NAGVMQNPRHLVRRRGQEARLRCSPMKGHSHVYWYRQLPEEGLKFMVYLQKENIIDESGMPKERFSAEFPKEGPSILRIQQVVRGDSAAYFCASSQKGDTEAFFGQGTRLTVV.

Comment on this clonotype: A much larger clone lies a single base off, so this may be a read error. The rearrangement uses TRBV20-1 and TRBJ2-3; 12 bases are a match to TRBD2. Germline V gives CDR1 DFQATT, CDR2 SNEGSKA (reference sequence). The CDR3 consists of 18 residues. CDR3 region: CCATVLAGGSPTTDTQYF. As DNA, the CDR3 is TGCTGTGCTACCGTCCTAGCGGGAGGGTCCCCCACTACAGATACGCAGTATTTT.

V usage is TRBV11-1 and J usage is TRBJ2-6; the match to TRBD2 covers 7 bases. Looked up from germline, CDR1 is SGHAT and CDR2 is FQDESV (reference sequence). CDR3 length equals 18 residues. J lost 2 bases, V lost 4 bases, and 11 bases had no gene match. The CDR3 sequence: CASSSNPIGGAGANVLTF. The CDR3 DNA follows: TGTGCCAGCAGCTCAAACCCCATTGGGGGGGCTGGGGCCAACGTCCTGACTTTC.

This clonotype was seen repeatedly, ten times or more. V usage is TRBV24-1 and J usage is TRBJ2-1; D tentatively fits TRBD1 or TRBD2 (9 bases each). With 5 bases removed from V and 0 bases from J, the gap between germline ends came to 31 bases. The CDR3 runs to 22 residues. The V gene's germline CDR1 is KGHDR and CDR2 SFDVKD. CDR3 sequence: CATSVLQGAKREAESSYNEQFF. Written as DNA, the CDR3 is TGTGCCACCAGTGTATTACAGGGGGCCAAGCGGGAGGCGGAAAGCTCCTACAATGAGCAGTTCTTC.

This clonotype was seen ten or more times. The rearrangement links TRBV15 to TRBJ2-3; 11 bases fit TRBD2. This CDR3 is 16 amino acids long. V shed 2 bases, J shed 6 bases, and the junction held 7 bases outside the gene matches. Germline CDR1 reads LNHNV; CDR2 reads YYDKDF (reference sequence). The CDR3 coding sequence is TGTGCCACCAGCAGACCCCTGACTAGCGGGGCGGATACGCAGTATTTT. This gives the protein CATSRPLTSGADTQYF.

The chain combines TRBV10-3 with TRBJ1-3, with no clear D. The CDR3 has 16 residues. CDR1 ENHRY and CDR2 SYGVKD come from the germline V gene. V was shortened by 3 bases and J by 0 bases, with 12 bases between the two germline ends. Here the CDR3 DNA reads TGTGCCATCAGTGACTTGGTCTACGGCTCTGGAAACACCATATATTTT. As protein: CAISDLVYGSGNTIYF.

Ten or more counts support this clonotype. CDR3 in DNA: TGTGCCAGCAGCCCCGGGGACTACTACAATGAGCAGTTCTTC. This translates into CASSPGDYYNEQFF. The V gene is TRBV7-8, the J gene TRBJ2-1; 7 nucleotides agree with TRBD2. This CDR3 is built from 14 residues. With 5 bases clipped from V and 3 bases from J, the junction kept 4 bases outside the gene matches. From germline, CDR1 is SGHVS and CDR2 FQNEAQ.

Many counts were recorded for this clonotype. The chain joins TRBV20-1 to TRBJ1-5; D perhaps matches TRBD1 (6 bases). This CDR3 comprises 16 residues. Germline-derived CDR1 and CDR2 are DFQATT and SNEGSKA (reference sequence). V lost 5 bases, J lost 6 bases, and 23 bases lay in between. The CDR3 spells CSAQQGGVQDGQPQHF. CDR3 in DNA: TGCAGTGCTCAACAGGGTGGCGTGCAGGACGGTCAGCCCCAGCATTTT.

The chain has TRBV29-1 and TRBJ2-7; 8 nucleotides match TRBD1. This CDR3 is 14 amino acids long. With 6 bases clipped from V and 6 bases from J, the junction kept 13 bases outside the gene matches. CDR1 is SQVTM, CDR2 ANQGSEA, per germline. The CDR3 nucleotides are TGCAGCGTCGCTCGATTACGACAGGGGTTCGAGCAGTACTTC. It yields the protein CSVARLRQGFEQYF.

For this clonotype: A much larger clone differs by one base, so this may be a read error. V usage is TRBV6-2 or TRBV6-3 and J usage is TRBJ1-1; D gene unclear. CDR1 is MNHEY and CDR2 is SVGEGT in the germline V gene. This CDR3 is built from 13 residues. CDR3 in amino acids: CANSYEVNTEAFF. CDR3 sequence (DNA): TGTGCCAACAGTTACGAAGTGAACACTGAAGCTTTCTTT.